This T cell receptor beta chain was sequenced in a study of T cell responses to AZD1222 COVID-19 vaccine. The study, taken as a whole, reports: Two AZD1222 doses significantly raised spike-specific TCR breadth and depth over controls. A mostly white British donor set with more females was recruited, and clonal diversity was possibly underestimated. Researchers took repertoire samples only after the peak T cell response had come.

Assay used: immunoSEQ multiplex PCR; TCRdb lists only in-frame clones, some missing. The sample has roughly 120,000 clones; about 86% are singletons. As to this clone: Antigen: not known.

CDR1 and CDR2 (germline): KGHSH, LQKENI. The CDR3 length is 14 residues. The V and J ends lost 5 bases and 4 bases, in that order; junction bases with no gene match: 7. Here the sequenced sample was peripheral blood, taken 28 days after the second AZD1222 dose. The chain is built from TRBV18 and TRBJ2-5; 7 bases agree with TRBD1. This clonotype was sampled from an adult who received the AZD1222 COVID-19 vaccine. The CDR3 nucleotides read TGTGCCAGCTCATTCCTAGGGGGCTTAGAGACCCAGTACTTC. Translation gives CASSFLGGLETQYF.